Listed below are T cell receptor beta chains from one sample, sequenced in a study of cytomegalovirus exposure and HLA in healthy donors. Sequencing used immunoSEQ multiplex PCR; TCRdb keeps in-frame clones, though not all of them. Of some 190,000 clones in the sample, roughly 74% are singletons; the top ten hold around 2.6%. Sequencing input: PBMCs. The receptor set was obtained from a female donor in good health and CMV-seronegative. CDR3s include the opening cysteine and the closing phenylalanine or tryptophan. A D gene is named only where the DNA matches it firmly. A row's size may be missing; if present it is once, few, many or a size class.

d_call: TRBD2
clone_size: NA
j_call: TRBJ2-3
v_call: TRBV7-2
cdr3_nt: TGTGCCAGCAGCTTAGACGCGGGAGTTGGCACAGATACGCAGTATTTT
cdr3_aa: CASSLDAGVGTDTQYF

d_call: NA
clone_size: NA
j_call: TRBJ2-7
v_call: TRBV6-1
cdr3_nt: TGTGCCAGCAGGCTAGCTGGCGAGCAGTACTTC
cdr3_aa: CASRLAGEQYF

d_call: NA
clone_size: NA
j_call: TRBJ2-3
v_call: TRBV7-6
cdr3_nt: TGTGCCAGCTCGGGGTTCACAGATACGCAGTATTTT
cdr3_aa: CASSGFTDTQYF

d_call: NA
clone_size: NA
j_call: TRBJ2-5
v_call: TRBV9
cdr3_nt: TGTGCCAGCAGCGTAGGAACGACAGTATACCAAGAGACCCAGTACTTC
cdr3_aa: CASSVGTTVYQETQYF

d_call: TRBD1
clone_size: NA
j_call: TRBJ1-2
v_call: TRBV9
cdr3_nt: TGTGCCAGCAGCGTGGGGGACAGGCCCCGAAGTGGCTACACCTTC
cdr3_aa: CASSVGDRPRSGYTF

d_call: TRBD1
clone_size: NA
j_call: TRBJ1-2
v_call: TRBV6-1
cdr3_nt: TGTGCCAGCAGTCCTTCGACAGGGGGAGAGTATGGCTACACCTTC
cdr3_aa: CASSPSTGGEYGYTF

d_call: NA
clone_size: NA
j_call: TRBJ2-7
v_call: TRBV5-4
cdr3_nt: TGTGCCAGCAGCTGGGGGGACTTTTCCTACGAGCAGTACTTC
cdr3_aa: CASSWGDFSYEQYF

d_call: NA
clone_size: NA
j_call: TRBJ1-4
v_call: TRBV9
cdr3_nt: TGTGCCAGCAGCGTAGTGGACACCAGTGAAAAACTGTTTTTT
cdr3_aa: CASSVVDTSEKLFF

d_call: NA
clone_size: NA
j_call: TRBJ1-5
v_call: TRBV9
cdr3_nt: TGTGCCAGCAGCGTAGGTACGACAGAAGGCCAGCCCCAGCATTTT
cdr3_aa: CASSVGTTEGQPQHF

d_call: NA
clone_size: NA
j_call: TRBJ2-1
v_call: TRBV27
cdr3_nt: TGTGCCAGCAGTTCCCCTGGCGGTAGATTTCATAATGAGCAGTTCTTC
cdr3_aa: CASSSPGGRFHNEQFF

d_call: TRBD1
clone_size: NA
j_call: TRBJ1-2
v_call: TRBV5-1
cdr3_nt: TGCGCCAGCAGCTCGGGACAGGGCGGCTATGGCTACACCTTC
cdr3_aa: CASSSGQGGYGYTF

d_call: TRBD1
clone_size: few
j_call: TRBJ1-1
v_call: TRBV10-2
cdr3_nt: TGCGCCAGCAGTGAGTGGGGACAGGGTCTTAACACTGAAGCTTTCTTT
cdr3_aa: CASSEWGQGLNTEAFF

d_call: NA
clone_size: NA
j_call: TRBJ1-5
v_call: TRBV6-1
cdr3_nt: TGTGCCAGCATTCCCGCTAACAGGGTAAATCAGCCCCAGCATTTT
cdr3_aa: CASIPANRVNQPQHF

d_call: NA
clone_size: NA
j_call: TRBJ2-1
v_call: TRBV2
cdr3_nt: TGTGCCAGCAGGAGTGAACAGTACAATGAGCAGTTCTTC
cdr3_aa: CASRSEQYNEQFF

d_call: TRBD2
clone_size: NA
j_call: TRBJ2-3
v_call: TRBV29-1
cdr3_nt: TGCAGCGTCGGAATTGCGGGGGGTGTGCCAGATACGCAGTATTTT
cdr3_aa: CSVGIAGGVPDTQYF

d_call: TRBD1
clone_size: NA
j_call: TRBJ1-1
v_call: TRBV9
cdr3_nt: TGTGCCAGCAGCGCCCGGGACAGCACTGAAGCTTTCTTT
cdr3_aa: CASSARDSTEAFF

d_call: NA
clone_size: NA
j_call: TRBJ2-5
v_call: TRBV29-1
cdr3_nt: TGCAGCGTTGAAGCGCCCCGGGGGACCCAGTACTTC
cdr3_aa: CSVEAPRGTQYF

d_call: TRBD2
clone_size: NA
j_call: TRBJ2-7
v_call: TRBV7-9
cdr3_nt: TGTGCCAGCAGCTGGGGGGGGCTAGCGGGAGATTGGCAGTACTTC
cdr3_aa: CASSWGGLAGDWQYF

d_call: NA
clone_size: few
j_call: TRBJ2-4
v_call: TRBV5-1
cdr3_nt: TGCGCCAGCAGCTCCCAAGCAGACAGGTTTAAAAACATTCAGTACTTC
cdr3_aa: CASSSQADRFKNIQYF

d_call: NA
clone_size: NA
j_call: TRBJ1-2
v_call: TRBV11-3
cdr3_nt: TGTGCCACCTCAAGGGGAAGTGGCTACACCTTC
cdr3_aa: CATSRGSGYTF

d_call: TRBD2
clone_size: NA
j_call: TRBJ2-7
v_call: TRBV10-2
cdr3_nt: TGCGCCAGCAGTGAAGTAGCGGGGGATTTTTACGAGCAGTACTTC
cdr3_aa: CASSEVAGDFYEQYF

d_call: NA
clone_size: NA
j_call: TRBJ1-1
v_call: TRBV6-5
cdr3_nt: TGTGCCAGCAGTTACACAACAGGGTCCACTGAAGCTTTCTTT
cdr3_aa: CASSYTTGSTEAFF

d_call: TRBD2
clone_size: few
j_call: TRBJ2-1
v_call: TRBV7-2
cdr3_nt: TGTGCCAGCAGCCCGCCGGGACTAGCGAACAATGAGCAGTTCTTC
cdr3_aa: CASSPPGLANNEQFF

d_call: NA
clone_size: NA
j_call: TRBJ2-2
v_call: TRBV5-4
cdr3_nt: TGTGCCAGCAGCTTGGGCGGGGGCTCCGGGGAGCTGTTTTTT
cdr3_aa: CASSLGGGSGELFF

d_call: TRBD1
clone_size: NA
j_call: TRBJ2-1
v_call: TRBV2
cdr3_nt: TGTGCCAGCAGAATCGACAGGGACAATGAGCAGTTCTTC
cdr3_aa: CASRIDRDNEQFF

d_call: TRBD2
clone_size: NA
j_call: TRBJ2-3
v_call: TRBV5-1
cdr3_nt: TGCGCCAGCAGCTCTATAGCGGGAAGGGGAAGCACAGATACGCAGTATTTT
cdr3_aa: CASSSIAGRGSTDTQYF

d_call: TRBD1
clone_size: NA
j_call: TRBJ1-1
v_call: TRBV18
cdr3_nt: TGTGCCAGCTCACCGGGACAGGGGGAAGCTTTCTTT
cdr3_aa: CASSPGQGEAFF

d_call: NA
clone_size: NA
j_call: TRBJ2-7
v_call: TRBV27
cdr3_nt: TGTGCCAGCAGTTTTACGACCACGGGCGAGCAGTACTTC
cdr3_aa: CASSFTTTGEQYF

d_call: NA
clone_size: NA
j_call: TRBJ2-7
v_call: TRBV30
cdr3_nt: TGTGCCTGGAGTTGGCAGGGGAGCTCCTACGAGCAGTACTTC
cdr3_aa: CAWSWQGSSYEQYF

d_call: TRBD1
clone_size: NA
j_call: TRBJ1-2
v_call: TRBV7-2
cdr3_nt: TGTGCCAGCAGAACGGGGACAGGGGATGGCGGCTACACCTTC
cdr3_aa: CASRTGTGDGGYTF

d_call: NA
clone_size: NA
j_call: TRBJ1-1
v_call: TRBV5-1
cdr3_nt: TGCGCCAGCAGCTTGGATATTCCGGAGACTGAAGCTTTCTTT
cdr3_aa: CASSLDIPETEAFF

d_call: NA
clone_size: NA
j_call: TRBJ2-2
v_call: TRBV2
cdr3_nt: TGTGCCAGCAGTGAAGGGCTAGGAGGGGGGGAGCTGTTTTTT
cdr3_aa: CASSEGLGGGELFF

d_call: NA
clone_size: NA
j_call: TRBJ1-1
v_call: TRBV18
cdr3_nt: TGTGCCAGCTCACCAGCGACACATAACACTGAAGCTTTCTTT
cdr3_aa: CASSPATHNTEAFF

d_call: TRBD2
clone_size: NA
j_call: TRBJ2-7
v_call: TRBV5-1
cdr3_nt: TGCGCCGGCAGCTTGACTAGCTTGGGTTACGAGCAGTACTTC
cdr3_aa: CAGSLTSLGYEQYF

d_call: NA
clone_size: once
j_call: TRBJ1-2
v_call: TRBV6-1
cdr3_nt: TGTGCCAGCAGTGAAGGGCCGAACTATGGCTACACCTTC
cdr3_aa: CASSEGPNYGYTF

d_call: NA
clone_size: NA
j_call: TRBJ1-5
v_call: TRBV19
cdr3_nt: TGTGCCAGTACCAAGACAGCACCCCATCAGCCCCAGCATTTT
cdr3_aa: CASTKTAPHQPQHF

d_call: NA
clone_size: NA
j_call: TRBJ1-2
v_call: TRBV5-4
cdr3_nt: TGTGCCAGCAGCAGCACATCACGGGAGGGGGTCCTCCTCTTC
cdr3_aa: CASSSTSREGVLLF

d_call: NA
clone_size: NA
j_call: TRBJ2-7
v_call: TRBV6-1
cdr3_nt: TGTGCCAGCTCTAGCTACTCCTACGAGCAGTACTTC
cdr3_aa: CASSSYSYEQYF

d_call: NA
clone_size: NA
j_call: TRBJ2-7
v_call: TRBV5-1
cdr3_nt: TGCGCCAGCAGCTTGCGTGGCCAGGATCCAGTCTACTTC
cdr3_aa: CASSLRGQDPVYF

d_call: TRBD1
clone_size: once
j_call: TRBJ1-1
v_call: TRBV5-1
cdr3_nt: TGCGCCAGCAGCCCGGGACAGGGTCCCGAAGCTTTCTTT
cdr3_aa: CASSPGQGPEAFF

d_call: TRBD1
clone_size: NA
j_call: TRBJ2-7
v_call: TRBV28
cdr3_nt: TGTGCCAGCAGTTTATTGGACAGGGGGCCGTCCTACGAGCAGTACTTC
cdr3_aa: CASSLLDRGPSYEQYF

d_call: TRBD2
clone_size: NA
j_call: TRBJ2-3
v_call: TRBV18
cdr3_nt: TGTGCCAGCTCTCAGACTAGCGGGGTCACAGATACGCAGTATTTT
cdr3_aa: CASSQTSGVTDTQYF

d_call: NA
clone_size: NA
j_call: TRBJ2-3
v_call: TRBV4-2
cdr3_nt: TGTGCCAGCAGCCAAGGTCCGGGGGTTCCGACAGATACGCAGTATTTT
cdr3_aa: CASSQGPGVPTDTQYF